These 29 T cell receptor beta chains came from one sample sequenced in a study of blood T cell repertoires in COVID-19. Some clones are missing from TCRdb's copy, which holds only in-frame ones; the method was immunoSEQ multiplex PCR. The repertoire includes about 100,000 clones, 85% of them detected once, and over 10% sits in the top ten. The specimen was peripheral blood. These receptors were collected from a man aged 45-60 years with active or convalescent COVID-19.

This chain links TRBV5-8 with TRBJ2-3; 8 bases are shared with TRBD2. Germline CDR1 reads SGHTS; CDR2 reads YDEGEE. The length of the CDR3 is 17 residues. With 1 base clipped from V and 0 bases from J, the junction kept 7 bases outside the gene matches. The DNA of the CDR3 is TGTGCCAGCAGCTTGTCCGGACTAGCAGAGAGCACAGATACGCAGTATTTT. This sequence encodes CASSLSGLAESTDTQYF.

The chain uses TRBV4-2 and TRBJ2-1, with 15 bases that match TRBD2. Losses at the gene ends were 0 bases for V and 8 bases for J; bases not matched to a gene: 5. From germline, CDR1 is LGHNA and CDR2 YNFKEQ. The CDR3 has 17 residues. The CDR3 spells CASSQEGLAGGPYEQFF. The CDR3 bases are TGTGCCAGCAGCCAAGAAGGACTAGCGGGAGGGCCATATGAGCAGTTCTTC.

This chain links TRBV6-1 with TRBJ2-7; 11 bases match TRBD2. Germline CDR1 and CDR2: MNHNS and SASEGT. This CDR3 is built from 15 residues. After removal of 1 base from V and 5 bases from J, the junction contained 4 bases not matched to a gene. The CDR3 loop reads CASSEGLAGTHEQYF. For the CDR3, the DNA is TGTGCCAGCAGTGAAGGACTAGCGGGAACCCACGAGCAGTACTTC.

The genes are TRBV5-1 and TRBJ2-3; possible D gene TRBD2, 6 bases. The CDR3 has 13 amino acids. V was shortened by 5 bases and J by 6 bases, with 13 bases between the two germline ends. Germline V gene data show CDR1 as SGHRS and CDR2 as YFSETQ. CDR3 loop: CASRAGDDDTQYF. The DNA of the CDR3 is TGCGCCAGCAGAGCGGGCGACGACGATACGCAGTATTTT.

The chain carries TRBV5-1 and TRBJ2-1; TRBD2 matches 14 bases. This CDR3 is built from 14 residues. V was clipped by 3 bases and J by 12 bases; unmatched bases: 5. Germline V gene data show CDR1 as SGHRS and CDR2 as YFSETQ. The CDR3 sequence: CASSWGLAGEGQFF. The CDR3 bases are TGCGCCAGCAGCTGGGGACTAGCGGGAGAGGGGCAGTTCTTC.

This clone has a handful of counts. This chain uses TRBV11-3 with TRBJ2-1; D ambiguous. The CDR3 length is 12 residues. V lost 0 bases, J lost 7 bases, and 4 bases lay in between. Per the germline V gene, CDR1 is SGHNT and CDR2 is YENEEA. DNA of the CDR3: TGTGCCAGCAGCTTAGATTCAAATGAGCAGTTCTTC. Amino acid sequence: CASSLDSNEQFF.

The chain combines TRBV25-1 with TRBJ1-4, with D unresolved. Germline V gives CDR1 MGHDK, CDR2 SYGVNS. CDR3 size: 14 residues. Trimming left V 7 bases short and J 4 bases short, with 13 bases between. CDR3 nucleotides: TGTGCCAGCATGCGAGCGGGGTTTAATGAAAAACTGTTTTTT. Translation: CASMRAGFNEKLFF.

The gene calls are TRBV3-1 (or the pseudogene TRBV3-2) and TRBJ2-1; 15 nucleotides agree with TRBD2. This CDR3 region has 15 residues. With V trimmed by 2 bases and J by 10 bases, 3 bases remained unmatched. Per germline, CDR1 LGHDT and CDR2 YNNKEL (reference sequence). In nucleotides, the CDR3 is TGTGCCAGCAGCCAACCAGGACTAGCGGGGGGGGAGCAGTTCTTC. It specifies CASSQPGLAGGEQFF.

This clone appeared once. The chain employs TRBV12-3 or TRBV12-4 and TRBJ1-2; 7 bases map to TRBD1. This CDR3 is 13 amino acids long. The ends lost 8 bases at V and 8 bases at J; junction bases unmatched: 11. In DNA, the CDR3 is TGTGCCAGCGACTCGGGACAGACGGGGGGCTACACCTTC. Translated: CASDSGQTGGYTF.

The chain links TRBV3-1 (or the pseudogene TRBV3-2) to TRBJ2-7; D unclear. With 1 base removed from V and 7 bases from J, the gap between germline ends came to 5 bases. The CDR3 extends over 11 amino acids. The germline V gene has CDR1 LGHDT and CDR2 YNNKEL (reference sequence). CDR3 coding DNA: TGTGCCAGCAGCCAAGGAGATGAGCAGTACTTC. Translated: CASSQGDEQYF.

The rearrangement links TRBV4-1 to TRBJ2-1; 9 bases match TRBD2. This CDR3 region has 15 residues. Germline V gene data show CDR1 as MGHRA and CDR2 as YSYEKL. V was clipped by 4 bases and J by 6 bases; unmatched bases: 7. The CDR3 spells CASSLTGTSSNEQFF. The CDR3 coding sequence is TGCGCCAGCAGCCTAACCGGGACTAGCTCCAATGAGCAGTTCTTC.

This chain connects TRBV13 to TRBJ2-1; 8 nucleotides align to TRBD2. The CDR3 has 14 residues. Per the germline V gene, CDR1 is PRHDT and CDR2 is FYEKMQ (reference sequence). The trim removed 8 bases at V and 7 bases at J, leaving 10 bases unmatched. The DNA of the CDR3 is TGTGCCAGCGCCAGCGGGAGATTGTTGAATGAGCAGTTCTTC. This translates into CASASGRLLNEQFF.

This chain joins TRBV9 and TRBJ1-5; D is possibly TRBD1 (5 bases). The CDR3 is 14 residues long. Germline V gene sequence: CDR1 SGDLS, CDR2 YYNGEE. V was clipped by 4 bases and J by 5 bases, with 13 bases between them. The CDR3 protein is CASSSRGGDQPQHF. For the CDR3, the DNA is TGTGCCAGCAGCTCCCGGGGAGGGGATCAGCCCCAGCATTTT. The full variable domain, its missing parts supplied by reference TRBV9 and TRBJ1-5, is DSGVTQTPKHLITATGQRVTLRCSPRSGDLSVYWYQQSLDQGLQFLIQYYNGEERAKGNILERFSAQQFPDLHSELNLSSLELGDSALYFCASSSRGGDQPQHFGDGTRLSIL.

V usage is TRBV3-1 (or the pseudogene TRBV3-2) and J usage is TRBJ1-6; perhaps TRBD1 as D (6 bases). This CDR3 is built from 15 residues. V lost 4 bases to trimming and J lost 2 bases, with 9 bases between them. Germline V CDR1 and CDR2: LGHDT, YNNKEL (reference sequence). The chain's CDR3 is CASSRTGTYNSPLHF. The CDR3 DNA reads TGTGCCAGCAGCCGAACAGGGACCTATAATTCACCCCTCCACTTT.

In this sample, this clone turned up a few times. This chain connects TRBV7-2 to TRBJ2-2; 7 nucleotides match TRBD1. V lost 5 bases and J lost 0; bases outside the gene matches: 6. CDR1 and CDR2 (germline): SGHTA, FQGNSA. The CDR3 loop spans 16 amino acids. The CDR3 sequence is CASSLMTGTNTGELFF. As DNA, the CDR3 is TGTGCCAGCAGCCTTATGACAGGGACGAACACCGGGGAGCTGTTTTTT.

V usage is TRBV9 and J usage is TRBJ1-3; maybe TRBD1 (5 bases). The CDR3 sequence is 16 residues long. The V gene lost 4 bases and the J gene lost 0 bases, with 14 bases spanning the gap. In germline, CDR1 is SGDLS, CDR2 YYNGEE. CDR3 in amino acids: CASSSQGPSSGNTIYF. As DNA, the CDR3 is TGTGCCAGCAGCTCTCAGGGCCCTAGCTCTGGAAACACCATATATTTT.

The chain joins TRBV19 to TRBJ2-5; 7 bases map to TRBD2. CDR1 is LNHDA and CDR2 is SQIVND in the germline V gene (reference sequence). The CDR3 totals 14 residues. V gave up 5 bases and J gave up 3 bases; unmatched junction bases: 6. CDR3 sequence (DNA): TGTGCCAGTAGTTTCAATGGGAGGGAAGAGACCCAGTACTTC. This sequence encodes CASSFNGREETQYF. The whole variable domain, remainder taken from reference TRBV19 and TRBJ2-5, is DGGITQSPKYLFRKEGQNVTLSCEQNLNHDAMYWYRQDPGQGLRLIYYSQIVNDFQKGDIAEGYSVSREKKESFPLTVTSAQKNPTAFYLCASSFNGREETQYFGPGTRLLVL.

In its sample, this clone was seen a few times. V usage is TRBV5-1 and J usage is TRBJ2-1; TRBD2 agrees at 7 bases. CDR3 length equals 17 residues. From germline, CDR1 is SGHRS and CDR2 YFSETQ. The trim removed 0 bases at V and 2 bases at J, leaving 8 bases unmatched. This CDR3 is CASSLDSGYFPYNEQFF. CDR3 coding DNA: TGCGCCAGCAGCTTGGATAGCGGGTACTTCCCCTACAATGAGCAGTTCTTC.

The rearrangement uses TRBV6-6 and TRBJ2-1; 11 nucleotides align to TRBD2. V lost 6 bases and J lost 5; bases outside the gene matches: 3. Per germline, CDR1 MNHNY and CDR2 SVGAGI (reference sequence). The CDR3 runs to 14 residues. CDR3 sequence reads: CASRLAGEHNEQFF. CDR3 nucleotide sequence: TGTGCCAGCAGACTAGCGGGAGAACACAATGAGCAGTTCTTC.

The gene calls are TRBV18 and TRBJ2-1; the D gene is possibly TRBD1 (6 bases). The V end was cut by 3 bases, the J end by 1 base, with 10 bases between. This CDR3 has 15 amino acids. CDR1 and CDR2 (germline): KGHSH, LQKENI. The CDR3 DNA sequence: TGTGCCAGCTCACCGGGGGCAGGGTCCTACAATGAGCAGTTCTTC. Residues: CASSPGAGSYNEQFF.

The chain joins TRBV10-1 to TRBJ2-1; TRBD2 aligns across 8 bases. V was pared by 6 bases and J by 0 bases, with 4 bases of the junction left unmatched. Germline V gene sequence: CDR1 WNHNN, CDR2 SYGVQD (reference sequence). The CDR3 is 15 residues long. The CDR3 nucleotides are TGCGCCAGCAGCGCCGGGACTAGCTCCTACAATGAGCAGTTCTTC. This gives the protein CASSAGTSSYNEQFF.

The rearrangement joins TRBV4-1 to TRBJ2-7; possibly TRBD1 for D (5 bases). Trimming removed 0 bases from V and 2 bases from J, with 20 bases in between. The CDR3 consists of 18 residues. Germline V gives CDR1 MGHRA, CDR2 YSYEKL. The CDR3 DNA is TGCGCCAGCAGCCAAGAGAGGTCGCCAAGGTCGGACACCTACGAGCAGTACTTC. Translated, it gives CASSQERSPRSDTYEQYF.

V and J are TRBV5-1 and TRBJ2-3, with TRBD1 identical over 8 bases. The V gene end was trimmed by 4 bases and the J gene end by 8 bases; junction bases not matched to a gene: 12. This CDR3 is built from 15 residues. The germline V gene has CDR1 SGHRS and CDR2 YFSETQ. The CDR3 is CASSPDRADLGTQYF. The CDR3 bases are TGCGCCAGCAGCCCGGACAGGGCCGACTTGGGTACGCAGTATTTT.

This chain joins TRBV27 and TRBJ1-1, with 8 bases identical to TRBD1. The germline CDR1 and CDR2 sequences are MNHEY and SMNVEV (reference sequence). The CDR3 covers 14 residues. Trimming at V came to 6 bases and at J to 3 bases, leaving 6 bases not matched to a gene. CDR3 nucleotides: TGTGCCAGCAGCAGGACAGGGCGGGACACTGAAGCTTTCTTT. Protein product: CASSRTGRDTEAFF.

The V gene is TRBV5-1, the J gene TRBJ2-1; 8 bases are shared with TRBD1. The V and J ends lost 5 bases and 7 bases, in that order; junction bases with no gene match: 11. The V gene's germline CDR1 is SGHRS and CDR2 YFSETQ. The CDR3 covers 15 residues. CDR3 protein: CASRLGQGNQNEQFF. DNA of the CDR3: TGCGCCAGCAGGCTAGGACAGGGAAATCAAAATGAGCAGTTCTTC.

This chain connects TRBV2 to TRBJ2-5; 10 positions match TRBD1. With V trimmed by 6 bases and J by 4 bases, 11 bases remained unmatched. The CDR3 covers 16 residues. The germline CDR1 and CDR2 sequences are SNHLY and FYNNEI. The CDR3 nucleotides read TGTGCCAGCAGCTCGACAGGGGGCTCCGTCTCAGAGACCCAGTACTTC. Its translation: CASSSTGGSVSETQYF.

There are a few counts of this clone. A junction end diverges from the germline sequence, so it may reflect a read error. The CDR3 spells CASSLAGYYEQYF. The CDR3 DNA is TGTGCCAGCAGTTTAGCAGGTTACTACGAGCAGTACTTC. The J gene is TRBJ2-7, the V gene TRBV11-2; no clear D gene. The CDR3 consists of 13 residues. Germline loops: CDR1 SGHAT, CDR2 FQNNGV.

The chain recombines TRBV11-2 with TRBJ2-1, with TRBD1 identical over 11 bases. The CDR3 loop spans 17 amino acids. V lost 2 bases to trimming and J lost 7 bases; unmatched junction nucleotides: 10. Looked up from germline, CDR1 is SGHAT and CDR2 is FQNNGV. For the CDR3, the DNA is TGTGCCAGCAGCTTAAGTCCGTTGGACAGGGGGCTTAATGAGCAGTTCTTC. Protein sequence: CASSLSPLDRGLNEQFF.

Concerning this clone: Mismatch with germline at one junction end may stem from a read error. The chain's CDR3 is CAWTGDPTGTANGYTF. As DNA, the CDR3 is TGTGCTTGGACAGGGGACCCAACCGGGACAGCAAATGGCTACACCTTC. The rearrangement links TRBV30 to TRBJ1-2, with 9 bases identical to TRBD1. The germline gives CDR1 GTSNPN, CDR2 SVGIG (reference sequence). The CDR3 spans 16 residues.